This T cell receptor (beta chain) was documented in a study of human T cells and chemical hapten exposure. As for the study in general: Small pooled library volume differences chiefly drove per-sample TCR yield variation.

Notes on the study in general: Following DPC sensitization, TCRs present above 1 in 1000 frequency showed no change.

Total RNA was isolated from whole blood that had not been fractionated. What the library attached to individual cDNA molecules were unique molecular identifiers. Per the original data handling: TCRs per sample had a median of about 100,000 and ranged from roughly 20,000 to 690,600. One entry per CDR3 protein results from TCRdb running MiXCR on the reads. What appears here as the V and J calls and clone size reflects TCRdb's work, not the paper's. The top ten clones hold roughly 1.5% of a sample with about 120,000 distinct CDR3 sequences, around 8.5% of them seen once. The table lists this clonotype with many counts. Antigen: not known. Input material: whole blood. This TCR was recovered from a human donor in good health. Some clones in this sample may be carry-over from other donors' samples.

DNA of the CDR3: TGTGCCAGCAGCTTGGACAGGGGGCTAGGGGACACTGAAGCTTTCTTT. Protein product: CASSLDRGLGDTEAFF. The V and J genes are TRBV7-9 and TRBJ1-1, with TRBD1 matching 11 bases. Germline loops: CDR1 SEHNR, CDR2 FQNEAQ (reference sequence). This CDR3 is built from 16 residues. J gave up 3 bases and V 3 bases, and 6 bases lay outside the gene matches.